This record looks at one TCR beta chain sequence and its context. The data originate from a study of T cell responses to AZD1222 COVID-19 vaccine. Method: immunoSEQ multiplex PCR; TCRdb's copy keeps in-frame clones and lacks some. The sample carries 160,000 or so clones, about nine tenths recorded once. The CDR3 has 13 amino acids. Germline lookup yields CDR1 ENHRY and CDR2 SYGVKD. Trimming cost V 10 bases and J 4 bases, with 14 bases left between them. Here the sequenced sample was peripheral blood, taken on day 0 of AZD1222 vaccination. This clonotype originated in an adult in good health. This chain connects TRBV10-3 to TRBJ2-1; maybe TRBD2 (6 bases). The CDR3 DNA sequence: TGTGCCACCGGGAGTGGGTCTTACAATGAGCAGTTCTTC. As protein: CATGSGSYNEQFF.